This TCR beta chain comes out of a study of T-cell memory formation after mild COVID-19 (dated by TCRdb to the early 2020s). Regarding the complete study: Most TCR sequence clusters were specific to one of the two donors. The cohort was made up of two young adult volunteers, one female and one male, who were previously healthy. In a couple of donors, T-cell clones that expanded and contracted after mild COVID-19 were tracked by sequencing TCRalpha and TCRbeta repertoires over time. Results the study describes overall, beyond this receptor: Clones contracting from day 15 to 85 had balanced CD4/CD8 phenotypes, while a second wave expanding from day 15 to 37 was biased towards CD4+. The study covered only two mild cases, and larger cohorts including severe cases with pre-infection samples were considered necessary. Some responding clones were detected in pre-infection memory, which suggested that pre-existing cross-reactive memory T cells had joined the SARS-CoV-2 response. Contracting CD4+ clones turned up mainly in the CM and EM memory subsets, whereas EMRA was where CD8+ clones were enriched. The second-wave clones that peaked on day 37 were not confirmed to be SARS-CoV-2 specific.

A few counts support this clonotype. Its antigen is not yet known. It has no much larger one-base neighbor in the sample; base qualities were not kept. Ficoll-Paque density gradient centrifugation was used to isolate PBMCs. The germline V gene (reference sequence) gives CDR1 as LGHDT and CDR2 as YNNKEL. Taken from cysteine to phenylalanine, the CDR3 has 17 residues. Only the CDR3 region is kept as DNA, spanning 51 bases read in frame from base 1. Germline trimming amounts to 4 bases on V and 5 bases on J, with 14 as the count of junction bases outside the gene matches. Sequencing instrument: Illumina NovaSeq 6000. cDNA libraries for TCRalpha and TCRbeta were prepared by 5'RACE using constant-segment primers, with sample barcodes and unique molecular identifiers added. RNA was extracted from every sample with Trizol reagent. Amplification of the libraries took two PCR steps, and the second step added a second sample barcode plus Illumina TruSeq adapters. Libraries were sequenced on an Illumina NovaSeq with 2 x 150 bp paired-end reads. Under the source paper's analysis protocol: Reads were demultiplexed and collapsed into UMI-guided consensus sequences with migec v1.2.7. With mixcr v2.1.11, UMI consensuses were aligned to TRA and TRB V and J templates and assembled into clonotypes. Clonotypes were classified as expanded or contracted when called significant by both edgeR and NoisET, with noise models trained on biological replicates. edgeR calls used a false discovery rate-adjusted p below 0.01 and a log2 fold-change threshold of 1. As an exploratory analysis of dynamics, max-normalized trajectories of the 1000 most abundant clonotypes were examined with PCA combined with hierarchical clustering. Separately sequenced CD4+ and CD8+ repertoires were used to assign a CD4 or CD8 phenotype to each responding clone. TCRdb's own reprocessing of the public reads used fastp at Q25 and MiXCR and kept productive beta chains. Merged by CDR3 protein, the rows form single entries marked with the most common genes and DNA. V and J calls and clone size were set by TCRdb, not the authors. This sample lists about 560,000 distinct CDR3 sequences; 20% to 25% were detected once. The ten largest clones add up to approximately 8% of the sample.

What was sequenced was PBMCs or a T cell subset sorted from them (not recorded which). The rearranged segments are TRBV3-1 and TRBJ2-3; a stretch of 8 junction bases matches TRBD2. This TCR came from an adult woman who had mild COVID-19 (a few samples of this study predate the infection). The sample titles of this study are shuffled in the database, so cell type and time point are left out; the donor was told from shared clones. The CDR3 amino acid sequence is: CASSPKASGLGVDTQYF. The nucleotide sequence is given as TGTGCCAGCAGCCCGAAGGCCTCGGGACTAGGGGTAGATACGCAGTATTTT.